The rows below give T cell receptor beta chains drawn from one sample of a study of tumor-infiltrating lymphocytes in localized non-small cell lung cancer. Sequencing used immunoSEQ multiplex PCR; TCRdb keeps in-frame clones, though not all of them. The sample yields tens of thousands of clones, around 85% seen once. Source material: lung tumor tissue. The receptors were sampled from a human donor with non-small cell lung cancer. Each CDR3 is given with its conserved first and last residue. The order of the fields is J gene, D gene, V gene, clone size, CDR3 DNA, CDR3 protein. The D gene is left open where the match is weak. Expanded clones get a size class; other rows say once, few or many, or leave the size out.

j_gene: TRBJ2-1; d_gene: NA; v_gene: TRBV27; abundance: NA; CDR3nt: TGTGCCAGCAGCTTGATTTCTGACAGCTACAATGAGCAGTTCTTC; CDR3aa: CASSLISDSYNEQFF
j_gene: TRBJ2-1; d_gene: TRBD2; v_gene: TRBV14; abundance: NA; CDR3nt: TGTGCCAGCAGCCAAGTCGCGGGCGGGGGATACAATGAGCAGTTCTTC; CDR3aa: CASSQVAGGGYNEQFF
j_gene: TRBJ2-7; d_gene: TRBD2; v_gene: TRBV30; abundance: NA; CDR3nt: TGTGCCTCCCGGAGGGGTCGGGGGGGATACTACGAGCAGTACTTC; CDR3aa: CASRRGRGGYYEQYF
j_gene: TRBJ2-5; d_gene: NA; v_gene: TRBV5-1; abundance: NA; CDR3nt: TGCGCCAGCAGCTTTGCTCTCCACACCCAAGAGACCCAGTACTTC; CDR3aa: CASSFALHTQETQYF
j_gene: TRBJ2-7; d_gene: TRBD1; v_gene: TRBV11-2; abundance: NA; CDR3nt: TGTGCCAGCACCTCGGGACAGGGACTAACCTACGAGCAGTACTTC; CDR3aa: CASTSGQGLTYEQYF
j_gene: TRBJ1-1; d_gene: TRBD1; v_gene: TRBV10-3; abundance: NA; CDR3nt: TGTGCCATCAAGGAACAGGGGGACACTGAAGCTTTCTTT; CDR3aa: CAIKEQGDTEAFF
j_gene: TRBJ1-2; d_gene: NA; v_gene: TRBV2; abundance: NA; CDR3nt: TGTGCCAGCAGTGAATTTCGACAGCTCTATGGCTACACCTTC; CDR3aa: CASSEFRQLYGYTF
j_gene: TRBJ1-5; d_gene: NA; v_gene: TRBV4-2; abundance: NA; CDR3nt: TGTGCCAGCAGCCAAGATCAGCATGGCAATCAGCCCCAGCATTTT; CDR3aa: CASSQDQHGNQPQHF
j_gene: TRBJ1-5; d_gene: NA; v_gene: TRBV29-1; abundance: NA; CDR3nt: TGCAGCGTTCAGGGGTCGGGAGGCAATCAGCCCCAGCATTTT; CDR3aa: CSVQGSGGNQPQHF
j_gene: TRBJ1-1; d_gene: TRBD1; v_gene: TRBV7-8; abundance: NA; CDR3nt: TGTGCCAGCAGCTTCGGGACAGCTGAAGCTTTCTTT; CDR3aa: CASSFGTAEAFF
j_gene: TRBJ1-6; d_gene: NA; v_gene: TRBV28; abundance: NA; CDR3nt: TGTGCCAGCAGTTTAGCTGGGACATCAGCCCTCCACTTT; CDR3aa: CASSLAGTSALHF
j_gene: TRBJ1-5; d_gene: NA; v_gene: TRBV7-6; abundance: NA; CDR3nt: TGTGCCAGCAGCCGGGCAGGCAACAATCAGCCCCAGCATTTT; CDR3aa: CASSRAGNNQPQHF
j_gene: TRBJ2-3; d_gene: NA; v_gene: TRBV5-1; abundance: NA; CDR3nt: TGCGCCAGCAGCCAGTCAGATACGCAGTATTTT; CDR3aa: CASSQSDTQYF
j_gene: TRBJ2-7; d_gene: NA; v_gene: TRBV2; abundance: NA; CDR3nt: TGTGCCAGCAGTGTGGCCGGGCCTGTCTACCCTCCTGACGAGCAGTACTTC; CDR3aa: CASSVAGPVYPPDEQYF
j_gene: TRBJ2-1; d_gene: TRBD2; v_gene: TRBV16; abundance: NA; CDR3nt: TGTGCCAGCAGCGGGCGACGGACTAGCTGGAGAAATGAGCAGTTCTTC; CDR3aa: CASSGRRTSWRNEQFF
j_gene: TRBJ2-3; d_gene: TRBD2; v_gene: TRBV6-4; abundance: NA; CDR3nt: TGTGCCAGCAGGGTACTAGCGGGGGCCTCAGATACGCAGTATTTT; CDR3aa: CASRVLAGASDTQYF
j_gene: TRBJ1-6; d_gene: NA; v_gene: TRBV27; abundance: NA; CDR3nt: TGTGCCAGCAGTAGGCAGGGCAGGGGTAATTCACCCCTCCACTTT; CDR3aa: CASSRQGRGNSPLHF
j_gene: TRBJ2-7; d_gene: NA; v_gene: TRBV5-8; abundance: NA; CDR3nt: TGTGCCAGCAGTCGGGACGGCTACGAGCAGTACTTC; CDR3aa: CASSRDGYEQYF
j_gene: TRBJ2-1; d_gene: TRBD2; v_gene: TRBV14; abundance: NA; CDR3nt: TGTGCCAGCAGCCCTAGCGGGGGGATTAGCGTAGAGTTCTTC; CDR3aa: CASSPSGGISVEFF
j_gene: TRBJ2-3; d_gene: NA; v_gene: TRBV4-3; abundance: NA; CDR3nt: TGCGCCAGCAGCCATGGATCTACGCAGTATTTT; CDR3aa: CASSHGSTQYF
j_gene: TRBJ1-2; d_gene: NA; v_gene: TRBV14; abundance: NA; CDR3nt: TGTGCCAGCAGCCAAGGCAGGGGACGCACCACTAACTATGGCTACACCTTC; CDR3aa: CASSQGRGRTTNYGYTF
j_gene: TRBJ2-7; d_gene: NA; v_gene: TRBV6-8; abundance: NA; CDR3nt: TGTGCCAGCAGTACTAGACAGCCCAGAGGCTTC; CDR3aa: CASSTRQPRGF
j_gene: TRBJ2-1; d_gene: NA; v_gene: TRBV18; abundance: NA; CDR3nt: TGTGCCAGCTCACCACTAGGCAATGAGCAGTTCTTC; CDR3aa: CASSPLGNEQFF
j_gene: TRBJ1-6; d_gene: TRBD1; v_gene: TRBV5-1; abundance: NA; CDR3nt: TGCGCCAGCAGCCCGGGGGGACAGGGGAATATTTCACCCCTCCACTTT; CDR3aa: CASSPGGQGNISPLHF
j_gene: TRBJ1-1; d_gene: NA; v_gene: TRBV4-3; abundance: NA; CDR3nt: TGCGCCAGCAGCCAAGAGAGGGGCACTGAAGCTTTCTTT; CDR3aa: CASSQERGTEAFF
j_gene: TRBJ1-2; d_gene: NA; v_gene: TRBV5-6; abundance: NA; CDR3nt: TGTGCCAGCAGCTTGGGGCAGCTTAACTATGGCTACACCTTC; CDR3aa: CASSLGQLNYGYTF
j_gene: TRBJ1-2; d_gene: TRBD1; v_gene: TRBV19; abundance: few; CDR3nt: TGTGCCAGTAGTATAGACCCCGGGACAGGGGATGGCTACACCTTC; CDR3aa: CASSIDPGTGDGYTF
j_gene: TRBJ2-3; d_gene: NA; v_gene: TRBV30; abundance: NA; CDR3nt: TGTGCCTGGAGTGTAATAGATACGCAGTATTTT; CDR3aa: CAWSVIDTQYF
j_gene: TRBJ1-6; d_gene: NA; v_gene: TRBV7-9; abundance: few; CDR3nt: TGTGCCAGCAGCTTAGGCGCAGGGGCAGGGAATTCACCCCTCCACTTT; CDR3aa: CASSLGAGAGNSPLHF
j_gene: TRBJ1-5; d_gene: NA; v_gene: TRBV7-2; abundance: NA; CDR3nt: TGTGCCAGCAGCTTAGTGTGGGGGAACAATCAGCCCCAGCATTTT; CDR3aa: CASSLVWGNNQPQHF
j_gene: TRBJ2-1; d_gene: TRBD2; v_gene: TRBV9; abundance: NA; CDR3nt: TGTGCCAGCAGCGTAGTTAGCGGGGGGGTCAATGAGCAGTTCTTC; CDR3aa: CASSVVSGGVNEQFF
j_gene: TRBJ2-2; d_gene: TRBD2; v_gene: TRBV5-6; abundance: few; CDR3nt: TGTGCCAGCAGCCTCCTGGGAGGGGCCTACACCGGGGAGCTGTTTTTT; CDR3aa: CASSLLGGAYTGELFF
j_gene: TRBJ2-3; d_gene: TRBD2; v_gene: TRBV5-1; abundance: NA; CDR3nt: TGCGCCAGCAGCAAGGGACTAGCGGGGGGGCCGAGCACAGATACGCAGTATTTT; CDR3aa: CASSKGLAGGPSTDTQYF
j_gene: TRBJ1-5; d_gene: NA; v_gene: TRBV6-5; abundance: NA; CDR3nt: TGTGCCAGCACCAAGACCCAGGGTAATCAGCCCCAGCATTTT; CDR3aa: CASTKTQGNQPQHF
j_gene: TRBJ2-5; d_gene: TRBD1; v_gene: TRBV5-6; abundance: NA; CDR3nt: TGTGCCAGCAGTAAAACCGGGACAGGGGCGGGAGGAACAAAAGAGACCCAGTACTTC; CDR3aa: CASSKTGTGAGGTKETQYF
j_gene: TRBJ2-3; d_gene: TRBD2; v_gene: TRBV5-4; abundance: once; CDR3nt: TGTGCCAGCAGAGGCACTAGCGGGGGACGGGGCACAGATACGCAGTATTTT; CDR3aa: CASRGTSGGRGTDTQYF
j_gene: TRBJ1-1; d_gene: NA; v_gene: TRBV6-1; abundance: NA; CDR3nt: TGTGCCAGCAGTGTCCGACAGCCACAAGGAGCTTTCTTT; CDR3aa: CASSVRQPQGAFF
j_gene: TRBJ2-7; d_gene: NA; v_gene: TRBV10-3; abundance: NA; CDR3nt: TGTGCCACCGCAGCCGACAGCTCCTACGAGCAGTACTTC; CDR3aa: CATAADSSYEQYF
j_gene: TRBJ2-5; d_gene: NA; v_gene: TRBV14; abundance: NA; CDR3nt: TGTGCCAGCAGCCAAGATAGGAAGACCCAGTACTTC; CDR3aa: CASSQDRKTQYF
j_gene: TRBJ1-4; d_gene: NA; v_gene: TRBV7-2; abundance: NA; CDR3nt: TGTGCCAGCAGCCCTAAACGCGGGGGCGGAGAAAAACTGTTTTTT; CDR3aa: CASSPKRGGGEKLFF
j_gene: TRBJ1-1; d_gene: NA; v_gene: TRBV19; abundance: NA; CDR3nt: TGTGCCAGTAGTACGGCAGGCACTGAAGCTTTCTTT; CDR3aa: CASSTAGTEAFF
j_gene: TRBJ2-2; d_gene: NA; v_gene: TRBV30; abundance: NA; CDR3nt: TGTGCCTGGAGAGCCGGGACAAACACCGGGGAGCTGTTTTTT; CDR3aa: CAWRAGTNTGELFF
j_gene: TRBJ1-2; d_gene: TRBD1; v_gene: TRBV30; abundance: few; CDR3nt: TGTGCCTGGACCGGGCCCCCACAGGGGGGCTATGGCTACACCTTC; CDR3aa: CAWTGPPQGGYGYTF
j_gene: TRBJ2-2; d_gene: NA; v_gene: TRBV6-4; abundance: medium-sized; CDR3nt: TGTGCCAGCAGTGTAGACAGCACCGGGGAGCTGTTTTTT; CDR3aa: CASSVDSTGELFF
j_gene: TRBJ2-5; d_gene: TRBD1; v_gene: TRBV28; abundance: NA; CDR3nt: TGTGCCAGCAGTTCAACCGGGACAGGGGATGGAGAGACCCAGTACTTC; CDR3aa: CASSSTGTGDGETQYF
j_gene: TRBJ1-5; d_gene: NA; v_gene: TRBV28; abundance: NA; CDR3nt: TGTGCCAGCCAGGGAAGTAACAATCAGCCCCAGCATTTT; CDR3aa: CASQGSNNQPQHF
j_gene: TRBJ1-5; d_gene: NA; v_gene: TRBV2; abundance: NA; CDR3nt: TGTGCCAGCAGTGAAGTGTCCAGTAGCAATCAGCCCCAGCATTTT; CDR3aa: CASSEVSSSNQPQHF
j_gene: TRBJ1-1; d_gene: NA; v_gene: TRBV29-1; abundance: NA; CDR3nt: TGCGTTACCGGGACGATAAACACTGAAGCTTTCTTT; CDR3aa: CVTGTINTEAFF
j_gene: TRBJ2-7; d_gene: NA; v_gene: TRBV19; abundance: NA; CDR3nt: TGTGCCAGTAGCCCGGGCGGCCCCTACGAGCAGTACTTC; CDR3aa: CASSPGGPYEQYF
j_gene: TRBJ2-3; d_gene: TRBD2; v_gene: TRBV5-3; abundance: NA; CDR3nt: TGTGCCAGAAGCTTGGCCGGGCTAGCGGGGGGCACAGATACGCAGTATTTT; CDR3aa: CARSLAGLAGGTDTQYF
j_gene: TRBJ1-2; d_gene: NA; v_gene: TRBV5-4; abundance: NA; CDR3nt: TGTGCCAGCAGCTTTCCAGCCTCTGAGGGCTACACCTTC; CDR3aa: CASSFPASEGYTF